The 18 T cell receptor beta chains reported below all come from one sample, sequenced in a study of shared clonotypes between healthy human individuals. The naive CD8 subset, CD45RO-negative cells positively selected for CCR7, excluded terminally differentiated effector memory CD45RA+ cells. Data came from immunoSEQ multiplex PCR; TCRdb stores just in-frame clones and leaves some out. The table includes roughly 2.1 million clones, roughly 91% detected once. Sequenced: naive CD8+ T cells from PBMCs. The source of these receptors is a man between 18 and 35 years old in good health. Some clones in this sample may be carry-over from other donors' samples.

V usage is TRBV27 and J usage is TRBJ1-3; D gene uncertain. This CDR3 has 14 residues. The V gene's germline CDR1 is MNHEY and CDR2 SMNVEV (reference sequence). V lost 3 bases and J 4 bases, leaving 10 bases between the germline ends. The CDR3 bases are TGTGCCAGCAGTTTTGCGGGGTTCGGAAACACCATATATTTT. Translated: CASSFAGFGNTIYF.

Points on this clone: The conserved phenylalanine or tryptophan normally closing the CDR3 is absent here, so this likely arose from a read error. The limits of the CDR3 on the DNA are not certain, so only TCRdb's listed CDR3 is given. J is TRBJ2-7 and V is TRBV20-1; TRBD2, the table's D call, was not compared with the DNA. CDR1 DFQATT and CDR2 SNEGSKA come from the germline V gene (reference sequence). The CDR3 is made up of 10 amino acids, end residues included. CDR3 sequence: CSGNYPAALK.

The rearrangement links TRBV28 to TRBJ2-1, with no clear D. CDR3 length equals 15 residues. The germline gives CDR1 MDHEN, CDR2 SYDVKM. With 5 bases removed from V and 0 bases from J, the gap between germline ends came to 11 bases. This chain's CDR3 is CASSPSVRSYNEQFF. The DNA for the CDR3 is TGTGCCAGCAGTCCGAGTGTACGCTCCTACAATGAGCAGTTCTTC.

The chain carries TRBV4-1 and TRBJ2-2; 7 positions match TRBD2. CDR1 MGHRA and CDR2 YSYEKL come from the germline V gene. Trimming cost V 2 bases and J 6 bases; bases outside gene matches: 9. The CDR3 sequence is 16 residues long. The CDR3 DNA is TGCGCCAGCAGCCAATCGTGGGGGGGATTGGCCGGGGAGCTGTTTTTT. Its translation: CASSQSWGGLAGELFF.

This chain connects TRBV6-6 to TRBJ2-5, with unresolved D. CDR1 is MNHNY, CDR2 SVGAGI, per germline (reference sequence). The CDR3 is 16 amino acids. The V gene lost 5 bases and the J gene lost 6 bases, with 22 bases spanning the gap. In DNA form, the CDR3 reads TGTGCCAGCAGTGCATACGAGAACAGCATGGCAAAGACCCAGTACTTC. Translated, it gives CASSAYENSMAKTQYF.

This clone was picked up one time. The V gene is TRBV11-2, the J gene TRBJ2-7; D may be TRBD2 (6 bases). The CDR3 extends over 17 amino acids. CDR1 and CDR2 from the germline V gene are SGHAT and FQNNGV. The V end was cut by 5 bases, the J end by 4 bases, with 24 bases between. CDR3 nucleotide sequence: TGTGCCAGCAGCCCAGGAGAGTGGTTAGCGGAGGGATACGAGCAGTACTTC. This sequence encodes CASSPGEWLAEGYEQYF.

The V and J genes are TRBV27 and TRBJ2-7; 11 bases map to TRBD2. The CDR3 is 17 amino acids. The germline gives CDR1 MNHEY, CDR2 SMNVEV (reference sequence). V was pared by 0 bases and J by 3 bases, with 7 bases of the junction left unmatched. The CDR3 DNA is TGTGCCAGCAGTTTATCGACGACTAGCGGGAAAGTCTACGAGCAGTACTTC. It encodes CASSLSTTSGKVYEQYF.

The chain recombines TRBV25-1 with TRBJ2-1, with 10 bases fitting TRBD2. After removal of 3 bases from V and 9 bases from J, the junction contained 5 bases not matched to a gene. This CDR3 spans 14 amino acids. Germline lookup yields CDR1 MGHDK and CDR2 SYGVNS. CDR3 residues: CASSDILAGVEQFF. The DNA of the CDR3 is TGTGCCAGCAGTGATATTCTAGCGGGAGTTGAGCAGTTCTTC.

The chain links TRBV7-9 to TRBJ2-2; 9 nucleotides line up with TRBD2. The V and J ends lost 0 bases and 4 bases, in that order; junction bases with no gene match: 6. Germline CDR1 reads SEHNR; CDR2 reads FQNEAQ (reference sequence). CDR3 size: 17 residues. The CDR3 DNA sequence: TGTGCCAGCAGCTTAGCAATTGCGGGAGGGGGCACCGGGGAGCTGTTTTTT. This encodes CASSLAIAGGGTGELFF.

The gene calls are TRBV11-2 and TRBJ2-1; TRBD2 aligns across 8 bases. V trimming: 4 bases; J trimming: 8 bases; junction bases outside the gene matches: 13. The CDR3 contains 16 residues. The germline V gene has CDR1 SGHAT and CDR2 FQNNGV. This chain's CDR3 is CASSSVFSGTLHEQFF. Here the CDR3 DNA reads TGTGCCAGCAGCTCAGTATTTAGCGGGACCCTCCATGAGCAGTTCTTC.

This chain joins TRBV28 and TRBJ2-7; 8 positions agree with TRBD1. V lost 11 bases to trimming and J lost 3 bases; unmatched junction nucleotides: 6. CDR1 is MDHEN, CDR2 SYDVKM, per germline. The CDR3 loop spans 12 amino acids. In DNA form, the CDR3 reads TGTGCCGGGGGGACAGGAAACTACGAGCAGTACTTC. Residues: CAGGTGNYEQYF. The whole variable domain, filled in from reference TRBV28 and TRBJ2-7, reads DVKVTQSSRYLVKRTGEKVFLECVQDMDHENMFWYRQDPGLGLRLIYFSYDVKMKEKGDIPEGYSVSREKKERFSLILESASTNQTSMYLCAGGTGNYEQYFGPGTRLTVT.

The chain combines TRBV15 with TRBJ2-1; TRBD2 aligns across 9 bases. CDR1 LNHNV and CDR2 YYDKDF come from the germline V gene (reference sequence). The CDR3 spans 16 residues. V was pared by 1 base and J by 8 bases, with 9 bases of the junction left unmatched. The CDR3, as DNA: TGTGCCACCAGCAGAGCTACTAGCGGGCCGAGAGATGAGCAGTTCTTC. It yields the protein CATSRATSGPRDEQFF.

V is TRBV19 and J is TRBJ1-2; 9 bases agree with TRBD1. V lost 6 bases to trimming and J lost 4 bases; unmatched junction nucleotides: 9. Germline V lookup: CDR1 LNHDA, CDR2 SQIVND (reference sequence). The CDR3 runs 15 residues. The DNA for the CDR3 is TGTGCCAGTAGGCCGGACAGGGGATTCCGCTATGGCTACACCTTC. This codes for CASRPDRGFRYGYTF.

The rearrangement joins TRBV19 to TRBJ1-1; D uncertain. This CDR3 spans 17 amino acids. Trimming pared 5 bases from V and 1 base from J, leaving 20 bases between. Per the germline V gene, CDR1 is LNHDA and CDR2 is SQIVND (reference sequence). CDR3 nucleotides: TGTGCCAGTAGTTACCACATTTCCCAGGTTCAGAACACTGAAGCTTTCTTT. Protein sequence: CASSYHISQVQNTEAFF.

The chain joins TRBV28 to TRBJ1-5, with D hard to call. The CDR3 totals 14 residues. V lost 6 bases and J 7 bases, leaving 16 bases between the germline ends. Germline V gene data show CDR1 as MDHEN and CDR2 as SYDVKM. The CDR3 loop reads CASSRRGIKQPQHF. DNA of the CDR3: TGTGCCAGCAGCCGAAGAGGGATTAAGCAGCCCCAGCATTTT.

This chain connects TRBV7-3 to TRBJ2-1, with D perhaps assigned TRBD1 or TRBD2 (6 bases each). CDR3 size: 16 residues. From germline, CDR1 is SGHTA and CDR2 FQGTGA. V shed 1 base and J shed 5 bases, with 15 bases lying between them. CDR3 protein: CASSLIGGRINNEQFF. The CDR3 DNA reads TGTGCCAGCAGCTTAATAGGGGGGCGGATTAACAATGAGCAGTTCTTC.

The rearrangement links TRBV4-2 to TRBJ2-4; 7 bases align to TRBD1. J lost 8 bases, V lost 2 bases, and 6 bases had no gene match. The CDR3 covers 14 residues. Germline V gene lookup returns CDR1 LGHNA and CDR2 YNFKEQ. CDR3 sequence reads: CASSQLTGWDIQYF. The DNA of the CDR3 is TGTGCCAGCAGCCAATTGACAGGGTGGGACATTCAGTACTTC.

This chain's CDR3 is CASSQRQGAREQYF. CDR3 sequence (DNA): TGTGCCAGCAGCCAGAGACAGGGGGCGCGAGAGCAGTACTTC. This rearrangement joins TRBV5-5 to TRBJ2-7, with 10 bases fitting TRBD1. The CDR3 is 14 amino acids. CDR1 is SGHKS and CDR2 is YYEKEE in the germline V gene (reference sequence). V was pared by 4 bases and J by 7 bases, with 8 bases of the junction left unmatched. The full variable domain, its missing parts supplied by reference TRBV5-5 and TRBJ2-7, is DAGVTQSPTHLIKTRGQQVTLRCSPISGHKSVSWYQQVLGQGPQFIFQYYEKEERGRGNFPDRFSARQFPNYSSELNVNALLLGDSALYLCASSQRQGAREQYFGPGTRLTVT.